The T cell receptor (beta chain) under discussion was sequenced for a study of shared clonotypes between healthy human individuals. Study-wide results and caveats: Genetic and exposure-history diversity was limited by the few donors. Around 5% of naive CD4 clonotypes were shared across a few donors.

Genomic DNA per cell subset filled all wells of several immunoSEQ plates. Using immunoSEQ multiplex PCR, the repertoire was profiled, and TCRdb retains in-frame clones only, with some absent. The sample yields about 960,000 clones, approximately 80% seen once. Nashville, Tennessee was home to all donors, each a Caucasian adult. The count of this clone is one. Its antigen is not known. CDR3 length: 16 residues. CDR1 and CDR2 (germline): SGHRS, YFSETQ. The trim removed 4 bases at V and 8 bases at J, leaving 11 bases unmatched. Material for sequencing was memory CD4+ T cells sorted from blood. Subset given: CD45RA-negative fraction. The V and J genes are TRBV5-1 and TRBJ1-4; 10 positions agree with TRBD1. This TCR came from a man between 18 and 29 years old in good health. The CDR3 DNA sequence: TGCGCCAGCAGCCCGGGACAGGGGAATAGGGGAGAAAAACTGTTTTTT. Protein sequence: CASSPGQGNRGEKLFF.